Following are 32 T cell receptor beta chains from one sample sequenced in a study of blood T cell repertoires in COVID-19 (dated by TCRdb to the early 2020s). Receptor amplification or capture employed the immunoSEQ multiplex PCR assay. This is the immuneACCESS table as TCRdb keeps it, with only in-frame sequences that have V and J called. A part of the clones is gone; compared with another copy, unresolved V genes explain less than half, and the rest is unexplained. This sample comprises hundreds of thousands of clones, 88% of them detected only once. The ten largest make up about 6.7% of the sample. Input material: peripheral blood. These receptor sequences come from a woman in her 70s with COVID-19, enrolled during active disease.

The chain employs TRBV9 and TRBJ2-2, with TRBD2 matching over 7 bases. Germline CDR1 and CDR2: SGDLS and YYNGEE. The ends lost 0 bases at V and 5 bases at J; junction bases unmatched: 7. The CDR3 is 16 amino acids. CDR3: CASSVGPAGTTGELFF. The CDR3 DNA follows: TGTGCCAGCAGCGTAGGGCCAGCGGGAACTACCGGGGAGCTGTTTTTT.

The V call is TRBV28, the J call TRBJ1-3; 8 bases fit TRBD1. The ends lost 8 bases at V and 0 bases at J; junction bases unmatched: 27. The CDR3 contains 22 residues. From germline, CDR1 is MDHEN and CDR2 SYDVKM. The CDR3 protein is CASPYPPPEFPLDRDSGNTIYF. The CDR3 nucleotides are TGTGCCAGCCCGTACCCACCCCCTGAGTTCCCCCTGGACAGGGACTCTGGAAACACCATATATTTT.

This chain joins TRBV2 and TRBJ1-1, with D tentatively TRBD1 (6 bases). V was pared by 7 bases and J by 4 bases, with 16 bases between. Per germline, CDR1 SNHLY and CDR2 FYNNEI. The CDR3 has 14 amino acids. The CDR3 DNA reads TGTGCCAGCATCACAACAGGGTCGGGCACTGAAGCTTTCTTT. It codes for CASITTGSGTEAFF.

The chain recombines TRBV27 with TRBJ2-3, with TRBD2 matching over 8 bases. Germline V lookup: CDR1 MNHEY, CDR2 SMNVEV (reference sequence). Unmatched junction bases numbered 11, after V lost 8 bases and J lost 1 base. This CDR3 is 16 amino acids long. CDR3 sequence (DNA): TGTGCCAGCCTCCCCGGGGGGGTGGTGGGCACAGATACGCAGTATTTT. This encodes CASLPGGVVGTDTQYF.

The chain couples TRBV6-5 to TRBJ1-1; D is perhaps TRBD1 (6 bases). CDR3 length: 13 amino acids. Trimming took off 6 bases at V and 1 base at J, with 9 bases between the two ends. Per the germline V gene, CDR1 is MNHEY and CDR2 is SVGAGI. This CDR3 is CASRPGQNTEAFF. CDR3 coding DNA: TGTGCCAGCAGGCCGGGACAGAACACTGAAGCTTTCTTT.

This clone was seen ten or more times. This sequence joins TRBV3-1 (or the pseudogene TRBV3-2) and TRBJ2-3, with 9 bases matching TRBD2. Germline-derived CDR1 and CDR2 are LGHDT and YNNKEL (reference sequence). The V segment lost 1 base and the J segment 8 bases; nucleotides outside the gene matches: 13. The CDR3 contains 17 residues. The CDR3 nucleotides read TGTGCCAGCAGCCAAGGAAGAGCCAGCGGGGGGCTTTTTACGCAGTATTTT. It is translated as CASSQGRASGGLFTQYF.

J is TRBJ2-3 and V is TRBV2; TRBD2 matches at 10 bases. The V and J ends lost 7 bases and 4 bases, in that order; junction bases with no gene match: 8. CDR3 length: 15 residues. Germline CDR1 SNHLY, CDR2 FYNNEI. This CDR3 reads CASTTSGARADTQYF. The CDR3 DNA reads as TGTGCCAGCACTACTAGCGGGGCACGGGCAGATACGCAGTATTTT.

CDR3 DNA sequence: TGTGCCAGCAGTTACTTGGTGGGCGGGACTGAAGCTTTCTTT. Its protein product is CASSYLVGGTEAFF. The rearrangement links TRBV6-5 to TRBJ1-1; D not certain. V lost 1 base and J 5 bases, leaving 11 bases between the germline ends. This CDR3 is built from 14 residues. CDR1 is MNHEY and CDR2 is SVGAGI in the germline V gene.

This clone was seen more than once but under ten times. The chain has TRBV6-2 or TRBV6-3 and TRBJ1-1; D not resolved. The V end was cut by 2 bases, the J end by 0 bases, with 16 bases between. Germline V gives CDR1 MNHEY, CDR2 SVGEGT. The CDR3 is 17 residues long. The chain's CDR3 is CASSYRASKAMNTEAFF. CDR3 bases: TGTGCCAGCAGTTACCGAGCAAGCAAAGCCATGAACACTGAAGCTTTCTTT.

The rearrangement uses TRBV25-1 and TRBJ1-5; TRBD1 is a possible D gene (5 bases). Deletions cut 5 bases from V and 9 bases from J, with 14 bases between. The CDR3 is made up of 13 amino acids. Germline V gene data show CDR1 as MGHDK and CDR2 as SYGVNS. In DNA, the CDR3 is TGTGCCAGCAGTCGATCCCGGAGGGGGCCCCAGCATTTT. Protein product: CASSRSRRGPQHF.

This chain uses TRBV25-1 with TRBJ1-1, with D possibly being TRBD1 (5 bases). CDR3 length equals 13 residues. Germline CDR1 is MGHDK and CDR2 is SYGVNS. The V end was cut by 9 bases, the J end by 1 base, with 12 bases between. The CDR3 nucleotides are TGTGCCAGGAACAGGATCGCGAACACTGAAGCTTTCTTT. Translating it yields CARNRIANTEAFF.

The sample holds one count of this clone. The genes are TRBV27 and TRBJ1-2; D gene unclear. Germline-derived CDR1 and CDR2 are MNHEY and SMNVEV (reference sequence). V was cut by 0 bases and J by 6 bases, with 8 bases left in between. This CDR3 is built from 13 residues. As DNA, the CDR3 is TGTGCCAGCAGTTTATCTCAGATTCATGGCTACACCTTC. Encoded protein: CASSLSQIHGYTF.

The V gene is TRBV7-9, the J gene TRBJ1-4, with a weak D call TRBD1 (5 bases). Trimming removed 2 bases from V and 12 bases from J, with 13 bases in between. This CDR3 comprises 13 residues. Looked up from germline, CDR1 is SEHNR and CDR2 is FQNEAQ (reference sequence). The CDR3 here is CASSLTGVEELFF. For the CDR3, the DNA is TGTGCCAGCAGCTTAACGGGGGTTGAGGAACTGTTTTTT.

In regard to this clone: The missing conserved phenylalanine or tryptophan at the end of this CDR3 makes a read error likely. The DNA is omitted, as the CDR3 cannot be located on it reliably, and the CDR3 follows TCRdb's listing. The J gene is TRBJ2-7, the V gene TRBV21-1; the table's D gene call, TRBD2, was not cross checked with the DNA. TRBV21-1 is termed a pseudogene. The CDR3 adds up to 13 amino acids, both ends counted. The CDR3 protein is CASSKVPPQREAS.

The chain employs TRBV5-6 and TRBJ2-5, with D possibly matching TRBD2 (6 bases). The germline V gene encodes CDR1 SGHDT and CDR2 YYEEEE. The CDR3 covers 15 residues. V was cut by 3 bases and J by 12 bases, with 24 bases left in between. The DNA for the CDR3 is TGTGCCAGCAGCTCCGGTGGGGAAGCGGGTAGTCCCGAGTACTTC. Translated, it gives CASSSGGEAGSPEYF.

This clone has just one count. V usage is TRBV4-1 and J usage is TRBJ1-2, with a possible D match to TRBD1 (6 bases). This CDR3 is built from 13 residues. Trimming cost V 4 bases and J 8 bases, with 14 bases left between them. The germline V gene has CDR1 MGHRA and CDR2 YSYEKL. The CDR3 is CASSLTGFGGYTF. In DNA form, the CDR3 reads TGCGCCAGCAGCCTTACAGGGTTTGGCGGCTACACCTTC.

The rearrangement uses TRBV24-1 and TRBJ1-2, with 8 bases identical to TRBD1. The V gene's germline CDR1 is KGHDR and CDR2 SFDVKD. The CDR3 is 13 residues long. V lost 5 bases to trimming and J lost 4 bases; unmatched junction nucleotides: 2. This chain's CDR3 is CATSVDRGYGYTF. CDR3 in DNA: TGTGCCACCAGTGTCGACAGGGGCTATGGCTACACCTTC.

CDR3 bases: TGTGCCAGCAGCAGACAGGGGTTGGGTTCACCCCTCCACTTT. Residues: CASSRQGLGSPLHF. The chain carries TRBV7-3 and TRBJ1-6; the match to TRBD1 covers 8 bases. The CDR3 is 14 amino acids. Unmatched junction bases numbered 6, after V lost 5 bases and J lost 9 bases. Germline CDR1 and CDR2: SGHTA and FQGTGA.

This sequence joins TRBV12-3 or TRBV12-4 and TRBJ2-7; possible D gene TRBD2, 6 bases. The CDR3 contains 13 residues. Trimming removed 2 bases at V and 6 bases at J, with 11 bases between. The CDR3 reads CASSLQEGGEQYF. In DNA form, the CDR3 reads TGTGCCAGCAGTTTACAGGAGGGTGGCGAGCAGTACTTC.

This chain joins TRBV12-5 and TRBJ1-2; D gene unclear. The CDR3 runs to 14 residues. Germline V lookup: CDR1 LGHNT, CDR2 FRNRAP. Between the trimmed V and J ends, which lost 2 bases and 4 bases, there was a span of 11 bases. CDR3 in DNA: TGTGCTAGTGGTTTGTGGCGGGCGCCCTATGGCTACACCTTC. It yields the protein CASGLWRAPYGYTF.

This chain uses TRBV2 with TRBJ1-1, with no clear D. The CDR3 extends over 14 amino acids. The V gene lost 2 bases and the J gene lost 3 bases, with 10 bases spanning the gap. Germline loops: CDR1 SNHLY, CDR2 FYNNEI. The CDR3 loop reads CASSESTVHTEAFF. CDR3 in DNA: TGTGCCAGCAGTGAATCCACAGTACACACTGAAGCTTTCTTT.

The V and J genes are TRBV2 and TRBJ1-2; 7 bases line up with TRBD1. V was clipped by 4 bases and J by 2 bases; unmatched bases: 10. CDR1 is SNHLY, CDR2 FYNNEI, per germline. The CDR3 spans 16 residues. The CDR3: CASSGFAQGWNYGYTF. CDR3 sequence (DNA): TGTGCCAGCAGTGGATTCGCACAGGGGTGGAACTATGGCTACACCTTC.

V gene TRBV21-1 combines with J gene TRBJ1-3; the table's D call TRBD1 went unverified against the DNA. TRBV21-1 corresponds to a pseudogene. This CDR3 region has 17 residues. CDR3 region: CASSKGQGRVPGNTIYF. The CDR3 DNA reads as TGTGCCAGCAGCAAGGGACAGGGACGGGTGCCTGGAAACACCATATATTTT.

The chain recombines TRBV7-6 with TRBJ2-2, with a possible D match to TRBD2 (7 bases). The CDR3 totals 14 residues. The germline V and J ends were trimmed by 7 bases and 5 bases, with 14 bases remaining between them. The V gene's germline CDR1 is SGHVS and CDR2 FNYEAQ. CDR3 in DNA: TGTGCCAGCACCCGCGGGGGCGGAACCGGGGAGCTGTTTTTT. Translated: CASTRGGGTGELFF. Using reference TRBV7-6 and TRBJ2-2 for the parts outside the CDR3, the full variable domain is GAGVSQSPRYKVTKRGQDVALRCDPISGHVSLYWYRQALGQGPEFLTYFNYEAQQDKSGLPNDRFSAERPEGSISTLTIQRTEQRDSAMYRCASTRGGGTGELFFGEGSRLTVL.

The V and J genes are TRBV5-1 and TRBJ1-2, with a possible D match to TRBD1 (5 bases). Germline loops: CDR1 SGHRS, CDR2 YFSETQ. CDR3 length: 9 amino acids. V lost 10 bases, J lost 11 bases, and 12 bases lay in between. The CDR3 sequence is CAGREGYTF. CDR3 in DNA: TGCGCCGGCCGGGAGGGGTACACCTTC.

About this clone: A junction boundary mismatches the germline segment, possibly from a read error. The chain combines TRBV28 with TRBJ1-2, with 9 bases aligning to TRBD1. The germline V gene has CDR1 MDHEN and CDR2 SYDVKM. The CDR3 totals 14 residues. CDR3 residues: CASSLKVLDRGVSF. Written as DNA, the CDR3 is TGTGCCAGCAGTTTAAAGGTTCTGGACAGGGGTGTTTCCTTC.

The V call is TRBV5-1, the J call TRBJ2-7; 8 bases are shared with TRBD2. The V gene's germline CDR1 is SGHRS and CDR2 YFSETQ. The CDR3 has 16 residues. The ends lost 2 bases at V and 3 bases at J; junction bases unmatched: 10. DNA for the CDR3: TGCGCCAGCAGCTTAGGAAGCGGGGGCCCTAACTACGAGCAGTACTTC. Protein product: CASSLGSGGPNYEQYF.

J is TRBJ2-3 and V is TRBV3-1 (or the pseudogene TRBV3-2), with 10 bases matching TRBD2. This CDR3 contains 20 residues. Germline V gene data show CDR1 as LGHDT and CDR2 as YNNKEL (reference sequence). The J segment lost 3 bases and the V segment lost 1 base, leaving 16 bases of the junction unmatched. The CDR3 DNA is TGTGCCAGCAGCCAAGGGAAAGGGCCTTGGAGCGGGGGGGCTACAGATACGCAGTATTTT. This sequence encodes CASSQGKGPWSGGATDTQYF.

This rearrangement joins TRBV18 to TRBJ1-1; 9 bases match TRBD1. Germline CDR1 is KGHSH and CDR2 is LQKENI. With V trimmed by 6 bases and J by 5 bases, 10 bases remained unmatched. The CDR3 has 15 amino acids. The CDR3 nucleotides are TGTGCCAGCTCCCCCAACAGGGGGCTAGGGACTGAAGCTTTCTTT. The encoded protein is CASSPNRGLGTEAFF. The entire variable domain, with the rest obtained from reference TRBV18 and TRBJ1-1, is as follows: NAGVMQNPRHLVRRRGQEARLRCSPMKGHSHVYWYRQLPEEGLKFMVYLQKENIIDESGMPKERFSAEFPKEGPSILRIQQVVRGDSAAYFCASSPNRGLGTEAFFGQGTRLTVV.

This chain links TRBV6-5 with TRBJ1-4; D not certain. Germline V CDR1 and CDR2: MNHEY, SVGAGI. Trimming took 3 bases from V and 6 from J, leaving 14 bases between them. The CDR3 loop spans 15 amino acids. The DNA for the CDR3 is TGTGCCAGCAGTTATGGAGGACCCCGGGATGAAAAACTGTTTTTT. Translation gives CASSYGGPRDEKLFF.

This rearrangement joins TRBV28 to TRBJ1-6; 9 nucleotides align to TRBD1. The CDR3 consists of 16 residues. Germline V CDR1 and CDR2: MDHEN, SYDVKM. Trimming removed 8 bases from V and 1 base from J; junction bases left unmatched: 6. This CDR3 is CASFTGGGSYNSPLHF. CDR3 in DNA: TGTGCCAGCTTTACAGGGGGCGGATCCTATAATTCACCCCTCCACTTT.

The V and J genes are TRBV24-1 and TRBJ1-3, with D perhaps matching TRBD1 (5 bases). The germline gives CDR1 KGHDR, CDR2 SFDVKD. This CDR3 is 13 amino acids long. With 8 bases removed from V and 2 bases from J, the gap between germline ends came to 9 bases. CDR3 nucleotide sequence: TGTGCCACCATGGGGGAGGCTGGAAACACCATATATTTT. It translates to CATMGEAGNTIYF.